This entry lists 25 T cell receptor beta chains sequenced from one sample in a study of ipilimumab plus nivolumab after autologous stem cell transplantation. Produced via immunoSEQ multiplex PCR; TCRdb's table is partial and in-frame only. The repertoire holds roughly 16,000 clones, with 80% to 85% as singletons. The specimen comprised PBMCs, sampled in a trial of ipilimumab plus nivolumab as post-transplant consolidation. These receptors came from a male donor with diffuse large B-cell lymphoma.

For the CDR3, the DNA is TGTGCCAGCACCCCATGGGGGGTTGGTGAGACCCAGTACTTC. Translated, it gives CASTPWGVGETQYF. V usage is TRBV7-9 and J usage is TRBJ2-5; possible D gene TRBD2, 6 bases. The CDR3 covers 14 residues. The germline gives CDR1 SEHNR, CDR2 FQNEAQ (reference sequence). The germline V and J ends were trimmed by 7 bases and 5 bases, with 17 bases remaining between them.

This chain connects TRBV5-1 to TRBJ2-3; a weak D match, TRBD1 (6 bases). Germline V CDR1 and CDR2: SGHRS, YFSETQ. The V end lost 4 bases, the J end lost 1 base, and 10 bases lay between the germline ends. The CDR3 extends over 14 amino acids. This CDR3 reads CASSEQGRTDTQYF. DNA of the CDR3: TGCGCCAGCAGCGAACAGGGTCGCACAGATACGCAGTATTTT.

The rearrangement joins TRBV6-5 to TRBJ2-1; either TRBD1 or TRBD2 may fit D (5 bases each). Germline values: CDR1 MNHEY, CDR2 SVGAGI. V lost 5 bases and J lost 4, with 12 bases in between. The length of the CDR3 is 14 residues. The CDR3 protein is CASSPRDGYNEQFF. CDR3 bases: TGTGCCAGCAGTCCAAGGGACGGATACAATGAGCAGTTCTTC.

The chain is built from TRBV30 and TRBJ1-1, with unresolved D. Trimming removed 5 bases at V and 1 base at J, with 8 bases between. This CDR3 contains 12 residues. The germline V gene encodes CDR1 GTSNPN and CDR2 SVGIG (reference sequence). The CDR3 region is CAWDTGNTEAFF. As DNA, the CDR3 is TGTGCCTGGGACACGGGGAACACTGAAGCTTTCTTT.

V gene TRBV13 combines with J gene TRBJ2-5; D is unclear. Germline CDR1 PRHDT, CDR2 FYEKMQ (reference sequence). V was shortened by 0 bases and J by 4 bases, with 9 bases between the two germline ends. CDR3 length: 14 residues. CDR3 in DNA: TGTGCCAGCAGCTTAGGACACCTAGGAGAGACCCAGTACTTC. Translation gives CASSLGHLGETQYF.

This clone came up once. The gene calls are TRBV27 and TRBJ1-6, with D possibly matching TRBD1 (5 bases). V dropped 5 bases and J dropped 4 bases, with 12 bases sitting between them. Looked up from germline, CDR1 is MNHEY and CDR2 is SMNVEV (reference sequence). The CDR3 extends over 15 amino acids. The CDR3 nucleotides read TGTGCCAGCAGTCTCCGACAGCTGTATAATTCACCCCTCCACTTT. It translates to CASSLRQLYNSPLHF.

The chain is built from TRBV4-2 and TRBJ2-2; 10 positions match TRBD1. Germline loops: CDR1 LGHNA, CDR2 YNFKEQ. The V segment lost 0 bases and the J segment 7 bases; nucleotides outside the gene matches: 14. The CDR3 consists of 19 residues. CDR3 DNA sequence: TGTGCCAGCAGCCAAGATGGGGGCGGGACAGGGGTGTCCGGCGGGGAGCTGTTTTTT. Its protein product is CASSQDGGGTGVSGGELFF.

By its share, this clone is large (0.1 to 1%). The rearrangement joins TRBV14 to TRBJ1-6; 7 bases line up with TRBD1. Germline CDR1 reads SGHDN; CDR2 reads FVKESK. This CDR3 region has 15 residues. V dropped 4 bases and J dropped 6; count of bases not matched to a gene: 6. CDR3 loop: CASSLQTGSNSPLHF. Written as DNA, the CDR3 is TGTGCCAGCAGCCTACAGACAGGGAGTAATTCACCCCTCCACTTT.

The V and J genes are TRBV30 and TRBJ1-6; the D is unclear. CDR3 size: 15 residues. Germline CDR1 and CDR2: GTSNPN and SVGIG (reference sequence). Trimming shortened V by 1 base and J by 7 bases, and 14 bases separated the two germline ends. CDR3 loop: CAWSAGMYGNSPLHF. DNA for the CDR3: TGTGCCTGGAGTGCTGGGATGTATGGGAATTCACCCCTCCACTTT. The full variable domain, with the rest looked up from reference TRBV30 and TRBJ1-6, is SQTIHQWPATLVQPVGSPLSLECTVEGTSNPNLYWYRQAAGRGLQLLFYSVGIGQISSEVPQNLSASRPQDRQFILSSKKLLLSDSGFYLCAWSAGMYGNSPLHFGNGTRLTVT.

The genes are TRBV27 and TRBJ2-3; 7 bases are a match to TRBD1. Germline-derived CDR1 and CDR2 are MNHEY and SMNVEV (reference sequence). The V gene end was trimmed by 6 bases and the J gene end by 2 bases; junction bases not matched to a gene: 11. The CDR3 loop spans 16 amino acids. CDR3 DNA: TGTGCCAGCAGCCGGATCGACAGGGCTCACACAGATACGCAGTATTTT. Translating it yields CASSRIDRAHTDTQYF.

This clone was recorded only once. The chain is built from TRBV2 and TRBJ1-4; D unclear. Germline-derived CDR1 and CDR2 are SNHLY and FYNNEI. The germline V and J ends were trimmed by 9 bases and 4 bases, with 18 bases remaining between them. The CDR3 has 15 residues. The CDR3 sequence: CASTRNLGGNEKLFF. As DNA, the CDR3 is TGTGCCAGTACTAGAAACCTAGGAGGTAATGAAAAACTGTTTTTT.

J is TRBJ1-2 and V is TRBV5-1; the D gene is possibly TRBD1 (5 bases). V was pared by 0 bases and J by 8 bases, with 14 bases between. CDR1 is SGHRS, CDR2 YFSETQ, per germline. The CDR3 consists of 14 residues. The CDR3 region has the DNA TGCGCCAGCAGCTTGGGCGGCAGGGAGGACGGCTACACCTTC. This gives the protein CASSLGGREDGYTF. The variable domain in full, with the rest retrieved from reference TRBV5-1 and TRBJ1-2, is KAGVTQTPRYLIKTRGQQVTLSCSPISGHRSVSWYQQTPGQGLQFLFEYFSETQRNKGNFPGRFSGRQFSNSRSEMNVSTLELGDSALYLCASSLGGREDGYTFGSGTRLTVV.

CDR3 sequence reads: CASSLGKPSGVDEQFF. The CDR3 nucleotides read TGTGCCAGCTCACTCGGGAAGCCTAGCGGGGTGGATGAGCAGTTCTTC. This chain connects TRBV18 to TRBJ2-1; 9 bases are shared with TRBD2. V was clipped by 4 bases and J by 8 bases; unmatched bases: 12. Per germline, CDR1 KGHSH and CDR2 LQKENI. The CDR3 has 16 residues.

J is TRBJ2-1 and V is TRBV2; 7 nucleotides line up with TRBD2. The CDR3 extends over 16 amino acids. V trimming: 5 bases; J trimming: 0 bases; junction bases outside the gene matches: 7. Germline-derived CDR1 and CDR2 are SNHLY and FYNNEI. DNA of the CDR3: TGTGCCAGCAGTCAAAACGGGGGGACCTCCTACAATGAGCAGTTCTTC. As protein: CASSQNGGTSYNEQFF.

The V and J genes are TRBV28 and TRBJ2-7; tentatively, D is TRBD2 (6 bases). This CDR3 is 16 amino acids long. Between the trimmed V and J ends, which lost 2 bases and 5 bases, there was a span of 19 bases. The germline V gene has CDR1 MDHEN and CDR2 SYDVKM. CDR3 nucleotides: TGTGCCAGCAGTTTAGATTATCGGGGGTTGGCCGACGAGCAGTACTTC. Residues: CASSLDYRGLADEQYF.

CDR3 loop: CASSYPTGSNSPLHF. The CDR3 DNA reads TGTGCCAGCAGCTACCCAACAGGGTCCAATTCACCCCTCCACTTT. The chain recombines TRBV5-4 with TRBJ1-6, with D tentatively TRBD1 (6 bases). The germline V gene encodes CDR1 SGHNT and CDR2 YYREEE (reference sequence). There are 15 residues in the CDR3. Trimming left V 3 bases short and J 7 bases short, with 14 bases between.

This rearrangement joins TRBV28 to TRBJ1-1; 7 bases line up with TRBD1. The CDR3 consists of 15 residues. Per germline, CDR1 MDHEN and CDR2 SYDVKM. The trim removed 3 bases at V and 5 bases at J, leaving 9 bases unmatched. CDR3 bases: TGTGCCAGCAGTTTTACAGGGGTGTTTGGGACTGAAGCTTTCTTT. Translation: CASSFTGVFGTEAFF.

This clone was found once. The V gene is TRBV5-1, the J gene TRBJ2-7, with 11 bases matching TRBD2. Per germline, CDR1 SGHRS and CDR2 YFSETQ. With 4 bases clipped from V and 3 bases from J, the junction kept 3 bases outside the gene matches. There are 14 residues in the CDR3. CDR3 in amino acids: CASSPGTSGYEQYF. CDR3 sequence (DNA): TGCGCCAGCAGCCCAGGGACTAGCGGCTACGAGCAGTACTTC.

This clone was found once. The chain employs TRBV6-1 and TRBJ2-3, with D unresolved. This CDR3 comprises 18 residues. Germline V CDR1 and CDR2: MNHNS, SASEGT. Trimming left V 1 base short and J 0 bases short, with 17 bases between. The CDR3 protein is CASSEGRFTQPSTDTQYF. The CDR3 DNA sequence: TGTGCCAGCAGTGAAGGACGTTTTACGCAGCCTAGCACAGATACGCAGTATTTT.

The chain couples TRBV18 to TRBJ1-2; 10 nucleotides match TRBD1. J gave up 5 bases and V 3 bases, and 6 bases lay outside the gene matches. From germline, CDR1 is KGHSH and CDR2 LQKENI. CDR3 length: 15 amino acids. DNA for the CDR3: TGTGCCAGCTCACCCGGACAGGGGGTTTGGTATGGCTACACCTTC. This encodes CASSPGQGVWYGYTF.

This chain connects TRBV5-6 to TRBJ2-1; D may be TRBD1 (6 bases). The germline V gene encodes CDR1 SGHDT and CDR2 YYEEEE. Trimming stripped 7 bases from V and 1 base from J, with 18 bases between. CDR3 length: 16 residues. CDR3 in DNA: TGTGCCAGCTTAGCTCTTAGCAGGGGATCCTACAATGAGCAGTTCTTC. As protein: CASLALSRGSYNEQFF.

This clone was observed a handful of times. This CDR3 reads CASRRLQDTEAFF. DNA of the CDR3: TGTGCCAGCAGAAGGCTCCAGGACACTGAAGCTTTCTTT. This chain joins TRBV6-5 and TRBJ1-1; unclear D gene. Germline CDR1 is MNHEY and CDR2 is SVGAGI. V was cut by 6 bases and J by 3 bases, with 11 bases left in between. The CDR3 has 13 residues.

This chain links TRBV6-6 with TRBJ1-1, with a weak D call TRBD1 (5 bases). The V and J ends lost 6 bases and 5 bases respectively, with 16 bases between them. CDR1 is MNHNY, CDR2 SVGAGI, per germline (reference sequence). The CDR3 runs to 14 residues. CDR3 in DNA: TGTGCCAGCAGGGCCGGACAACTGGGGACTGAAGCTTTCTTT. Residues: CASRAGQLGTEAFF.

This rearrangement joins TRBV6-4 to TRBJ1-1; D is unresolved. This CDR3 is 12 amino acids long. Trimming shortened V by 2 bases and J by 4 bases, and 5 bases separated the two germline ends. The germline CDR1 and CDR2 sequences are MRHNA and SNTAGT. For the CDR3, the DNA is TGTGCCAGCAGTGACGGGGTCACTGAAGCTTTCTTT. Translation: CASSDGVTEAFF.

The chain recombines TRBV2 with TRBJ2-2; TRBD1 or TRBD2 may be the D gene (6 bases each). This CDR3 has 13 residues. Looked up from germline, CDR1 is SNHLY and CDR2 is FYNNEI. Trimming shortened V by 7 bases and J by 3 bases, and 9 bases separated the two germline ends. This chain's CDR3 is CASNGGHTGELFF. The CDR3 DNA reads as TGTGCCAGCAACGGGGGCCACACCGGGGAGCTGTTTTTT.